This T cell receptor (beta chain) was identified in a study of T cells in Graves' hyperthyroidism and ophthalmopathy. Study-level points and caveats: Also found in blood were most expanded thyroid clonotypes above 0.001.

The CDR3 is 15 amino acids. V lost 6 bases, J lost 9 bases, and 18 bases lay in between. Per the germline V gene, CDR1 is MNHEY and CDR2 is SMNVEV (reference sequence). PBMCs came from roughly 10 ml fresh peripheral blood. About this clonotype: Antigen specificity is unknown.

RNA transcripts yielded amplified TCR beta CDR3 regions. The HTBI set primed first-round TCR CDR3 RT-PCR. MiXCR, run by TCRdb on the multiplex PCR reads, gives a single entry per CDR3 protein. The table shows hundreds of thousands of distinct CDR3 sequences, with roughly 13% occurring only once. This rearrangement joins TRBV27 to TRBJ1-6; D possibly corresponds to TRBD1 (6 bases). Sequencing was carried out using blood. This clonotype was obtained from a woman between 18 and 29 years old with Graves' hyperthyroidism. Here the CDR3 reads CASSSPGGAVSPLHF. The CDR3 bases are TGTGCCAGCAGCTCTCCCGGGGGCGCGGTTTCACCCCTCCACTTT.